This T cell receptor (beta chain) was sequenced during a study of blood T cell repertoires in COVID-19. Across the study: The study drew acute and convalescent COVID-19 samples from the United States, Italy and Spain. T cells, B-cell-depleted T cells, or PBMCs supplied cDNA or gDNA.

The authors' processing: Reference gene primer amplification gave nucleated cell count estimates. Generated by immunoSEQ multiplex PCR, the TCRdb table keeps only in-frame clones and is missing some. The D gene and trimming were derived from the DNA, and the V and J assignments and clone size from that table. The sample lists a few hundred thousand clones, about four fifths occurring once. Trimming shortened V by 5 bases and J by 8 bases, and 9 bases separated the two germline ends. The length of the CDR3 is 12 residues. CDR1 and CDR2 (germline): KGHDR, SFDVKD. There are a few counts of this clone. The TCR was taken from a woman at least 80 years old with acute or convalescent COVID-19. The V and J genes are TRBV24-1 and TRBJ2-1, with unresolved D. The sequencing input was peripheral blood. CDR3 in DNA: TGTGCCACCAGTGCCGAGGTCGATGAGCAGTTCTTC. It yields the protein CATSAEVDEQFF.